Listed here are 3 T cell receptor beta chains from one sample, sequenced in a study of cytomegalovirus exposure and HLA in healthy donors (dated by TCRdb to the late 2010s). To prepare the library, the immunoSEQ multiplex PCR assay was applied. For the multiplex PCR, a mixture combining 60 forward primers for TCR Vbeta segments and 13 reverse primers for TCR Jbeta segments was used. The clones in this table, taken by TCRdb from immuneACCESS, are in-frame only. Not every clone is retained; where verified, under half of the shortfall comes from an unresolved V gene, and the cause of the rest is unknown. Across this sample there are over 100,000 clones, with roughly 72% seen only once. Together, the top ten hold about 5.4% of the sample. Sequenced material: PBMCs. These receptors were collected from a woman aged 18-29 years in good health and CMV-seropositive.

CDR3 in amino acids: CAISKGQGLSEAFF. CDR3 DNA sequence: TGTGCCATCAGTAAGGGACAGGGCTTGTCTGAAGCTTTCTTT. The J gene is TRBJ1-1, the V gene TRBV10-3; 9 bases are shared with TRBD1. The V gene's germline CDR1 is ENHRY and CDR2 SYGVKD. The length of the CDR3 is 14 residues. Trimming at V came to 5 bases and at J to 6 bases, leaving 7 bases not matched to a gene.

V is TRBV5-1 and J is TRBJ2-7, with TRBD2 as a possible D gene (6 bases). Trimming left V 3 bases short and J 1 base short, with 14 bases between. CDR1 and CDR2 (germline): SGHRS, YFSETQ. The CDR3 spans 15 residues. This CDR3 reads CASSSVEGLSYEQYF. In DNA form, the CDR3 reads TGCGCCAGCAGCTCGGTCGAGGGACTTTCCTACGAGCAGTACTTC.

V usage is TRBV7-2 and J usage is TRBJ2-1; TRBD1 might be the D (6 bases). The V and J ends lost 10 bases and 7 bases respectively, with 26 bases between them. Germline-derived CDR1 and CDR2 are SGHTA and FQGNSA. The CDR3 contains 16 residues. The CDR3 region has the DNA TGTGCCAAAGCCCGGGACAACAGGGTTGGGATGAATGAGCAGTTCTTC. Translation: CAKARDNRVGMNEQFF.